These T cell receptor beta chains were read from a single sample in a study of T cells in Graves' hyperthyroidism and ophthalmopathy. Using its own MiXCR run on the multiplex PCR reads, TCRdb lists one record per CDR3 protein. The sample yields around 350,000 distinct CDR3 sequences, approximately 17% seen once. Sequencing was carried out using blood. The receptors derive from a woman in her twenties or thirties with Graves' hyperthyroidism that later progressed to Graves' ophthalmopathy. Each CDR3 is given with its conserved first and last residue. A D gene is named only where the DNA matches it firmly. Rows give clone size only sometimes, using once, few, many, or a class for an expanded clone.

many	TRBV5-6	NA	TRBJ2-7	TGTGCCAGCAGACCCACAGGATCCTACGAGCAGTACTTC	CASRPTGSYEQYF
NA	TRBV7-9	NA	TRBJ2-2	TGTGCCAGCAGCTTAGTTTTTCCCGGGGAGCTGTTTTTT	CASSLVFPGELFF
NA	TRBV6-1	NA	TRBJ1-4	TGTGCCAGCAGTCCCCAAAGGACAGTGACGGCTGAAAAACTGTTTTTT	CASSPQRTVTAEKLFF
NA	TRBV7-6	NA	TRBJ2-3	TGTGCCAGCAGCTTAGCCTATGGGACAGATACGCAGTATTTT	CASSLAYGTDTQYF
many	TRBV29-1	TRBD2	TRBJ2-5	TGCAGCGGGGCTAGCGGGGCTAGAGAGACCCAGTACTTC	CSGASGARETQYF
many	TRBV11-2	TRBD1	TRBJ2-7	TGTGCCAGCAGCTTAGGTGGGACAGGGAACTACGAGCAGTACTTC	CASSLGGTGNYEQYF
few	TRBV20-1	NA	TRBJ1-1	TGCAGTGCTAGGGGCAGGTTAAACACTGAAGCTTTCTTT	CSARGRLNTEAFF
many	TRBV12-3/TRBV12-4	NA	TRBJ1-5	TGTGCCAGCAGTTTTGTAAATCAGCCCCAGCATTTT	CASSFVNQPQHF
many	TRBV12-3/TRBV12-4	TRBD1	TRBJ2-5	TGTGCCAGCCAAGGACAGGGAAGACGGGAGACCCAGTACTTC	CASQGQGRRETQYF
many	TRBV28	NA	TRBJ2-2	TGTGCCAGCAGTTTCCTAAGTGTCTCGGGCGGGGAGCTGTTTTTT	CASSFLSVSGGELFF
NA	TRBV19	NA	TRBJ1-2	TGTGCCAGTAGTATAGTGGCGAGCGGGAGCTATGGCTACACCTTC	CASSIVASGSYGYTF
many	TRBV15	NA	TRBJ1-1	TGTGCCACCAGCAGAGATCTAGGGCTGAACACTGAAGCTTTCTTT	CATSRDLGLNTEAFF
many	TRBV7-2	TRBD2	TRBJ2-1	TGTGCCAGCAGCTTAGCAGCGGGAGTTAACAATGAGCAGTTCTTC	CASSLAAGVNNEQFF
NA	TRBV10-3	NA	TRBJ2-3	TGTGCCATCAGAGGACAGTCCCTGACCACAGATACGCAGTATTTT	CAIRGQSLTTDTQYF
NA	TRBV5-1	TRBD1	TRBJ2-3	TGCGCCAGCAGCAGACAGGGGGCGCCCACAGATACGCAGTATTTT	CASSRQGAPTDTQYF
many	TRBV3-1	NA	TRBJ2-7	TGTGCCAGCAGCCCCACGGGACTGGGGGCCTACGAGCAGTACTTC	CASSPTGLGAYEQYF
many	TRBV12-3/TRBV12-4	TRBD1	TRBJ2-2	TGTGCCAGCAGCCGGGACAGGGCCGGGGAGCTGTTTTTT	CASSRDRAGELFF
NA	TRBV4-1	NA	TRBJ2-1	TGCGCCAGCAGCCAACCTCAGACCGGTTACAATGAGCAGTTCTTC	CASSQPQTGYNEQFF
NA	TRBV11-2	NA	TRBJ2-7	TGTGCCAGCAGCTTGGAATCAGGGAGGTCCTACGAGCAGTACTTC	CASSLESGRSYEQYF
NA	TRBV4-1	NA	TRBJ2-3	TGCGCCAGCAGCCAAGCCCCAGGGTTGAGCGCAGATACGCAGTATTTT	CASSQAPGLSADTQYF
many	TRBV7-3	TRBD1	TRBJ1-5	TGTGCCAGCAGCTCCCGGGGACAGGGACGCCATCAGCCCCAGCATTTT	CASSSRGQGRHQPQHF
NA	TRBV30	TRBD2	TRBJ2-5	TGTGCCTGGAGTGAGATAGCGGGGCGGCTCCAAGAGACCCAGTACTTC	CAWSEIAGRLQETQYF
many	TRBV3-1	NA	TRBJ2-1	TGTGCCAGCAGCCAAGGGCAGGGACCGCTCAATGAGCAGTTCTTC	CASSQGQGPLNEQFF
many	TRBV7-9	NA	TRBJ1-1	TGTGCCAGCAGCGCCGGGACCGCCGAGAACACTGAAGCTTTCTTT	CASSAGTAENTEAFF
few	TRBV19	TRBD1	TRBJ1-2	TGTGCCAGTAGCTACCCGGGACAGACGATCTATGGCTACACCTTC	CASSYPGQTIYGYTF
many	TRBV20-1	NA	TRBJ2-1	TGCAGTGCCAGGACGGAAAGCTACAATGAGCAGTTCTTC	CSARTESYNEQFF
many	TRBV24-1	TRBD1	TRBJ2-5	TGTGCCACCAGTCCAGGGGCAGGGGGTGTAGAGACCCAGTACTTC	CATSPGAGGVETQYF
few	TRBV7-9	TRBD1	TRBJ2-5	TGTGCCAGCAGCAAATACGGGACAGGAGCCCAAGAGACCCAGTACTTC	CASSKYGTGAQETQYF
NA	TRBV7-9	NA	TRBJ1-2	TGTGCCAGCAGCTTACAGTTCTATGGCTACACCTTC	CASSLQFYGYTF
few	TRBV25-1	NA	TRBJ1-1	TGTGCCAGCAGTGCCACAGAGAACACTGAAGCTTTCTTT	CASSATENTEAFF
NA	TRBV2	TRBD1	TRBJ2-7	TGTGCCAGCAGCAAACCCCGGACAGGCGAGCAGTACTTC	CASSKPRTGEQYF
NA	TRBV27	TRBD2	TRBJ2-3	TGTGCCAGCAGTTTAAGGGCTTGGGGCCTAGCGGGGGTCACAGATACGCAGTATTTT	CASSLRAWGLAGVTDTQYF
many	TRBV28	NA	TRBJ2-4	TGTGCCAGCAGCTTTCGGGACCGAACCCCCGGAAACATTCAGTACTTC	CASSFRDRTPGNIQYF
many	TRBV20-1	NA	TRBJ1-1	TGCAGTGCTAGTTCGGGAATGAACACTGAAGCTTTCTTT	CSASSGMNTEAFF
NA	TRBV11-3	TRBD2	TRBJ2-1	TGTGCCAGCGGCAAACTAGCGGGAGGCAATGAGCAGTTCTTC	CASGKLAGGNEQFF
many	TRBV7-9	NA	TRBJ2-5	TGTGCCAGCAGCCCCCCCCTAGCCCTCAACCCTCAAGAGACCCAGTACTTC	CASSPPLALNPQETQYF
many	TRBV3-1	TRBD1	TRBJ2-7	TGTGCCAGCAGCGGGACAGGTGCCCACGAGCAGTACTTC	CASSGTGAHEQYF